This T cell receptor (beta chain) was obtained from a study of beta chain features in type 1 diabetes. Purity of each sorted population was above 95%. This CDR3 contains 15 residues. Trimming took 0 bases from V and 7 from J; bases not matched to a gene: 4. Germline CDR1 is SGHRS and CDR2 is YFSETQ. About this clone: The antigen remains unidentified.

Investigators reverse transcribed all isolated RNA, so they sequenced expressed TCRB transcripts. Stem cell-like memory T cell samples averaged around 930,000 reads. Some clones are missing from TCRdb's copy, which holds only in-frame ones; the method was immunoSEQ multiplex PCR. The data show about 22,000 clones, 50% to 60% seen once. Overall study findings and caveats: Patients' naive, central memory and Treg TCRB repertoires seemed closer to one another than those of healthy donors. Whatever favoring of shorter templates PCR might show would apply equally to patients and controls. TCRB CDR3s from Type 1 diabetes patients were moderately but significantly shorter in all four CD4+ subsets.

This TCR derives from a man aged 18 to 29 with type 1 diabetes. Sequenced: stem cell memory CD4+ T cells from blood. The chain couples TRBV5-1 to TRBJ1-6; 7 positions match TRBD1. The CDR3 bases are TGCGCCAGCAGCTTGGTTGCAGGGGGGAATTCACCCCTCCACTTT. Translation gives CASSLVAGGNSPLHF.